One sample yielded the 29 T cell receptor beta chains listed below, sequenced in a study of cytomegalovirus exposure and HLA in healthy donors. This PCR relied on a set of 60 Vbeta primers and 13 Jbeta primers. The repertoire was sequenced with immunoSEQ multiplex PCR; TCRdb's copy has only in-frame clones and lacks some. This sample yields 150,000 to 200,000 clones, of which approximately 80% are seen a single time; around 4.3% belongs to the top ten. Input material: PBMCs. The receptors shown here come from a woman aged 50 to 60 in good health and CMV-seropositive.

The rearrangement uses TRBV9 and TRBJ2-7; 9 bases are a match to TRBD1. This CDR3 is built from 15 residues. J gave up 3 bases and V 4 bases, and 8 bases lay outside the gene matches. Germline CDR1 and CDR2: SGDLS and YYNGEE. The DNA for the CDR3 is TGTGCCAGCAGCCTGACGGACAGGGGAATCTACGAGCAGTACTTC. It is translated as CASSLTDRGIYEQYF.

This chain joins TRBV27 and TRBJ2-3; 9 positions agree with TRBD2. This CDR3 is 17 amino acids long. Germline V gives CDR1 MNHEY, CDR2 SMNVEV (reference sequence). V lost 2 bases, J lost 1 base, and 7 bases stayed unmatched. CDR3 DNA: TGTGCCAGCAGTTTACCGACACTAGCGGGCCGCACAGATACGCAGTATTTT. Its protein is CASSLPTLAGRTDTQYF.

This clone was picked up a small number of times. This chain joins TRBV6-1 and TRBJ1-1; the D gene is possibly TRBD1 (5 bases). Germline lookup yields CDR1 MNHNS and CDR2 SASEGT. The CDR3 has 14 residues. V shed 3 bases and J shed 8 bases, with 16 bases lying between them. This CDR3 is CASSEEHWGLEAFF. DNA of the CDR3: TGTGCCAGCAGTGAGGAGCATTGGGGCCTCGAAGCTTTCTTT.

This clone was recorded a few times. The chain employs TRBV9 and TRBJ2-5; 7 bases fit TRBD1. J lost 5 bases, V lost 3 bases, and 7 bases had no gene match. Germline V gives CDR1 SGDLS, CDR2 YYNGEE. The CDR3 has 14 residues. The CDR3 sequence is CASSAGTVGETQYF. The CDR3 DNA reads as TGTGCCAGCAGCGCCGGGACAGTAGGCGAGACCCAGTACTTC. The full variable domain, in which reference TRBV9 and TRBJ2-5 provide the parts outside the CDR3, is DSGVTQTPKHLITATGQRVTLRCSPRSGDLSVYWYQQSLDQGLQFLIQYYNGEERAKGNILERFSAQQFPDLHSELNLSSLELGDSALYFCASSAGTVGETQYFGPGTRLLVL.

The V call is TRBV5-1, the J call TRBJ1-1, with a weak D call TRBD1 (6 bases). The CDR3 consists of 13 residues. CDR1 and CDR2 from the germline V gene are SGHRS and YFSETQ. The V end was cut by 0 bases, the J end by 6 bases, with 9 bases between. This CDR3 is CASSLGPGAEAFF. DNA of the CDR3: TGCGCCAGCAGCTTGGGGCCAGGGGCTGAAGCTTTCTTT.

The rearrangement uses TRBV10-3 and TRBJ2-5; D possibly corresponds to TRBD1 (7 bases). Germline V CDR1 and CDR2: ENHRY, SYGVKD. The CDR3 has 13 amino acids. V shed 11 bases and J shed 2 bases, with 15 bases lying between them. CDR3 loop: CAVGAGQQETQYF. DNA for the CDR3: TGTGCCGTCGGGGCGGGACAGCAAGAGACCCAGTACTTC.

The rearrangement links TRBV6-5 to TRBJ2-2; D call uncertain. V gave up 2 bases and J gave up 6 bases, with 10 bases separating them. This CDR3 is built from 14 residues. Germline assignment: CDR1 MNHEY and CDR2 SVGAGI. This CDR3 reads CASSYTLLSGELFF. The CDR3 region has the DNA TGTGCCAGCAGTTACACGCTACTCTCCGGGGAGCTGTTTTTT.

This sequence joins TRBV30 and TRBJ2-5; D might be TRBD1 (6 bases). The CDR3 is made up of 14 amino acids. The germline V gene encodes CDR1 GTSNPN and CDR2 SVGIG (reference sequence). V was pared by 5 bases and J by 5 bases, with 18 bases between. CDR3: CAWSSGGGRETQYF. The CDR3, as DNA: TGTGCCTGGTCCTCTGGTGGGGGCAGGGAGACCCAGTACTTC. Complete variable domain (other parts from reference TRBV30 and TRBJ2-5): SQTIHQWPATLVQPVGSPLSLECTVEGTSNPNLYWYRQAAGRGLQLLFYSVGIGQISSEVPQNLSASRPQDRQFILSSKKLLLSDSGFYLCAWSSGGGRETQYFGPGTRLLVL.

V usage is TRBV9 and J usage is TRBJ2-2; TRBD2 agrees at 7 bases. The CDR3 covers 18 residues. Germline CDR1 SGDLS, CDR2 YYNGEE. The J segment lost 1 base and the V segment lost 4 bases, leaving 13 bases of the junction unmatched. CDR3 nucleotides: TGTGCCAGCAGCACTCGCCCCTCTGGCGGGAGGAACACCGGGGAGCTGTTTTTT. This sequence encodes CASSTRPSGGRNTGELFF.

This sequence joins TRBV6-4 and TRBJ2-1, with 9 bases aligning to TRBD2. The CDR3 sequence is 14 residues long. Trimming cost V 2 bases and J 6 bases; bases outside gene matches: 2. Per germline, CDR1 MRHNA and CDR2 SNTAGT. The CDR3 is CASSDGLASNEQFF. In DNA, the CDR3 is TGTGCCAGCAGTGACGGACTAGCGAGCAATGAGCAGTTCTTC.

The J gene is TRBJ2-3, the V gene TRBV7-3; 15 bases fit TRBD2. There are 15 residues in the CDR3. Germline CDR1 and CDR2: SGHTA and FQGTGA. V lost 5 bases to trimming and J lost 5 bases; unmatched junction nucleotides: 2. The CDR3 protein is CASSQGLAGGDTQYF. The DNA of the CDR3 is TGTGCCAGCAGCCAGGGACTAGCGGGAGGAGATACGCAGTATTTT.

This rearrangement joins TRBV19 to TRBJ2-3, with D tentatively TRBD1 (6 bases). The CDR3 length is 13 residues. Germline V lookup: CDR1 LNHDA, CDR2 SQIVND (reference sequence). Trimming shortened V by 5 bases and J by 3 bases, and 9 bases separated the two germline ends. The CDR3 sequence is CASSATGTDTQYF. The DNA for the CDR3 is TGTGCCAGTAGTGCCACAGGGACAGATACGCAGTATTTT.

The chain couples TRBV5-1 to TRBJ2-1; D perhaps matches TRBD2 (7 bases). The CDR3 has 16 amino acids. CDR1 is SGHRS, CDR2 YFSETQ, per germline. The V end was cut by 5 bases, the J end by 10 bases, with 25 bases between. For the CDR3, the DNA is TGCGCCAGCAGGACCTCTCCGGCGGGGGCCGTCTCAGAGCAGTTCTTC. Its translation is CASRTSPAGAVSEQFF.

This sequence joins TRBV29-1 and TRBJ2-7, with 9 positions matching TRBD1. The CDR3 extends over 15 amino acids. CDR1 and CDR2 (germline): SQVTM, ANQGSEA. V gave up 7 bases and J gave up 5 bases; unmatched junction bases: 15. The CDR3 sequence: CSARKPGQGFHEQYF. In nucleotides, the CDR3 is TGCAGCGCCCGAAAACCGGGACAGGGCTTCCACGAGCAGTACTTC.

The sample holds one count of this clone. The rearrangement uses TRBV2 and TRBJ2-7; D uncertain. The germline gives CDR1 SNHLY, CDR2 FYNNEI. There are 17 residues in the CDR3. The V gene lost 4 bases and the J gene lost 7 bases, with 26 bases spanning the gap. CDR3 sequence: CASSGRHLAPWKEEQYF. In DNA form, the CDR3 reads TGTGCCAGCAGTGGCCGCCACTTAGCTCCATGGAAAGAGGAGCAGTACTTC.

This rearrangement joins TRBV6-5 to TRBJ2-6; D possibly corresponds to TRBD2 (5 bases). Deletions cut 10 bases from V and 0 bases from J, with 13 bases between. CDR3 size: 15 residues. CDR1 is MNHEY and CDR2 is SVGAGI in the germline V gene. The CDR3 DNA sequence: TGTGCCACCCAGAGGGCCCCCTCTGGGGCCAACGTCCTGACTTTC. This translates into CATQRAPSGANVLTF.

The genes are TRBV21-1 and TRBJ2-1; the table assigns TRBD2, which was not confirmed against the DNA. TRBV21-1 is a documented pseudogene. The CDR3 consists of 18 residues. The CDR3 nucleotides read TGTGCCAGCAGCAAAGCGTCGGAAAAGCGGGAGGGAAGTAATGAGCAGTTCTTC. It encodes CASSKASEKREGSNEQFF.

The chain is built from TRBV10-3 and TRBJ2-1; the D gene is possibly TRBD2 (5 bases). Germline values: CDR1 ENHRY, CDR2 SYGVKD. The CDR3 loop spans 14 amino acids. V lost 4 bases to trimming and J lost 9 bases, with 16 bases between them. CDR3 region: CAISVLAWVAEQFF. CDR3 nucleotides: TGTGCCATCAGTGTCCTAGCTTGGGTCGCTGAGCAGTTCTTC.

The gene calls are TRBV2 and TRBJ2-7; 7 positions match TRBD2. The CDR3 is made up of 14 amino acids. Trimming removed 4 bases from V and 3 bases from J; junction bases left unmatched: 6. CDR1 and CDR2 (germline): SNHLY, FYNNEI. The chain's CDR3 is CASSVLAVIYEQYF. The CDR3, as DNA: TGTGCCAGCAGTGTCCTAGCGGTAATCTACGAGCAGTACTTC.

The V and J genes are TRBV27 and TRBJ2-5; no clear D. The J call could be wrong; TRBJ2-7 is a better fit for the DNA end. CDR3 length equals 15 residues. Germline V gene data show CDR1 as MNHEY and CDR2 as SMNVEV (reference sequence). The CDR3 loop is CASSPQIGSNYEQYF. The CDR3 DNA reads TGTGCCAGCAGTCCCCAAATCGGATCGAACTACGAGCAGTACTTC.

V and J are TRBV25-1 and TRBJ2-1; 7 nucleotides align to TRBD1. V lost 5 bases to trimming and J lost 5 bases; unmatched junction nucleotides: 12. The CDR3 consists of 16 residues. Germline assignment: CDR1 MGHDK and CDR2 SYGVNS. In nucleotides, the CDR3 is TGTGCCAGCAGTAACGATGAGGGGGCCCCAAACAATGAGCAGTTCTTC. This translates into CASSNDEGAPNNEQFF.

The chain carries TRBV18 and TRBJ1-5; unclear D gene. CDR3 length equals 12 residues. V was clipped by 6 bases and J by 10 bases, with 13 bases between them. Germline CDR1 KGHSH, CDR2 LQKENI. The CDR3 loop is CASSKGEDPQHF. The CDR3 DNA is TGTGCCAGCTCTAAGGGAGAGGATCCCCAGCATTTT. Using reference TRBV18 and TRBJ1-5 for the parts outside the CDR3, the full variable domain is NAGVMQNPRHLVRRRGQEARLRCSPMKGHSHVYWYRQLPEEGLKFMVYLQKENIIDESGMPKERFSAEFPKEGPSILRIQQVVRGDSAAYFCASSKGEDPQHFGDGTRLSIL.

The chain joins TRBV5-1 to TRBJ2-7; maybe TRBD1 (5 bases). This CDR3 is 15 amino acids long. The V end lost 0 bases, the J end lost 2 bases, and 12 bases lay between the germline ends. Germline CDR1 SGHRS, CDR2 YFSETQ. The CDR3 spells CASSLDVDRTYEQYF. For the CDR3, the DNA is TGCGCCAGCAGCTTGGATGTCGACAGAACCTACGAGCAGTACTTC.

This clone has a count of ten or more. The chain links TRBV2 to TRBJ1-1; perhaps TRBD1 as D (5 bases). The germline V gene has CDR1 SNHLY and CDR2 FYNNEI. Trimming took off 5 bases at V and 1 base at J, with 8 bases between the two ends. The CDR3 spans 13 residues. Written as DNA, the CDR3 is TGTGCCAGCAGTAGGGGCGAGAACACTGAAGCTTTCTTT. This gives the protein CASSRGENTEAFF. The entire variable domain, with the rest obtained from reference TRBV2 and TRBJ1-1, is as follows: EPEVTQTPSHQVTQMGQEVILRCVPISNHLYFYWYRQILGQKVEFLVSFYNNEISEKSEIFDDQFSVERPDGSNFTLKIRSTKLEDSAMYFCASSRGENTEAFFGQGTRLTVV.

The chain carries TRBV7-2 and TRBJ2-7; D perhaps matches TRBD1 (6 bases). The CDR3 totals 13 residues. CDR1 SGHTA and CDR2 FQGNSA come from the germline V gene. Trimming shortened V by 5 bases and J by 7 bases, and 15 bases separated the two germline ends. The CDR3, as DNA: TGTGCCAGCAGCCCAGGGGTAGTTGGGGAGCAGTACTTC. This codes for CASSPGVVGEQYF. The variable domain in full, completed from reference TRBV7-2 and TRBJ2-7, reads GAGVSQSPSNKVTEKGKDVELRCDPISGHTALYWYRQSLGQGLEFLIYFQGNSAPDKSGLPSDRFSAERTGGSVSTLTIQRTQQEDSAVYLCASSPGVVGEQYFGPGTRLTVT.

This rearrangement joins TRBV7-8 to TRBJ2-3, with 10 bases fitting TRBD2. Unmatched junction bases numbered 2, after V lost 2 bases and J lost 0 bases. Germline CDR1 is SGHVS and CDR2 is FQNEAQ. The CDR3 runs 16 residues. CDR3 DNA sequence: TGTGCCAGCAGCTTAACACTAGCGGGAAGCACAGATACGCAGTATTTT. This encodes CASSLTLAGSTDTQYF.

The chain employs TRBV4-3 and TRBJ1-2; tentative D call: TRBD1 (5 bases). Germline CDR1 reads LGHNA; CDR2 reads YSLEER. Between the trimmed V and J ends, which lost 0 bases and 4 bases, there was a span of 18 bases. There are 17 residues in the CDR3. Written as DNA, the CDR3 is TGCGCCAGCAGCCAAGAGTTAGGAAGGACACTCATCTATGGCTACACCTTC. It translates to CASSQELGRTLIYGYTF.

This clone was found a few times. This chain's CDR3 is CASSDLTGFYEQYF. For the CDR3, the DNA is TGTGCCAGTAGTGACCTGACAGGGTTCTACGAGCAGTACTTC. The chain uses TRBV19 and TRBJ2-7; 7 nucleotides agree with TRBD1. The germline CDR1 and CDR2 sequences are LNHDA and SQIVND (reference sequence). V lost 5 bases and J lost 3; bases outside the gene matches: 7. The CDR3 consists of 14 residues.

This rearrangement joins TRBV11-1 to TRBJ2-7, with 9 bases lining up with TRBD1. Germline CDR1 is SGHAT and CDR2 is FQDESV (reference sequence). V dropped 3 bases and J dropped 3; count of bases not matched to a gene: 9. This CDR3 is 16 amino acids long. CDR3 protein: CASSFSSGTGHYEQYF. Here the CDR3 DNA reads TGTGCCAGCAGCTTTAGCTCCGGGACAGGGCACTACGAGCAGTACTTC.